This T cell receptor (beta chain) was retrieved from a study of T cells after yellow fever vaccination. Study results and limitations: On re-exposure, the response was weaker but peaked faster, at day 5 versus 15.

TCRdb re-called the 5' RACE reads through MiXCR, storing one row per CDR3 protein. Of roughly 140,000 distinct CDR3 sequences in the sample, 6.5% to 8.5% were seen once. This clonotype was recorded at least ten times. Its target is unknown. Trimming removed 7 bases from V and 7 bases from J; junction bases left unmatched: 6. CDR1 is SGHRS and CDR2 is YFSETQ in the germline V gene. This CDR3 has 13 amino acids. The sequenced sample was CD4+ T cells sorted from PBMCs, obtained 5 days after the yellow fever booster vaccination. This TCR was sampled from a man aged 25-45 years who received the YFV17D yellow fever vaccine. The gene calls are TRBV5-1 and TRBJ2-1; 9 bases fit TRBD1. The CDR3 DNA reads as TGCGCCAGCTCCGGGACAGGGACAAATGAGCAGTTCTTC. Translated: CASSGTGTNEQFF.